Below, 13 T cell receptor beta chains from the same sample are listed, as sequenced in a study of cytomegalovirus exposure and HLA in healthy donors (dated by TCRdb to the late 2010s). Receptors were amplified or captured by the immunoSEQ multiplex PCR assay. The multiplex PCR relied on a mix of 60 forward primers for TCR Vbeta segments and 13 reverse primers for TCR Jbeta segments. The clones in this table, taken by TCRdb from immuneACCESS, are in-frame only. Not every clone is retained; where verified, under half of the shortfall comes from an unresolved V gene, and the cause of the rest is unknown. Present in this sample are over 100,000 clones, nearly 65% of which were seen just once. Clones ranked in the top ten supply more than 8.5% of the sample. Sequencing input: PBMCs. The receptor set was obtained from a middle-aged man in good health and CMV-seropositive.

The rearrangement uses TRBV28 and TRBJ2-7, with TRBD2 matching 10 bases. The CDR3 loop spans 16 amino acids. V lost 4 bases, J lost 3 bases, and 9 bases stayed unmatched. From germline, CDR1 is MDHEN and CDR2 SYDVKM. CDR3 in DNA: TGTGCCAGCAGTTCGCCTTTAGCGGGAGGCCGCTACGAGCAGTACTTC. This sequence encodes CASSSPLAGGRYEQYF. Full variable domain (outside the CDR3, taken from reference TRBV28 and TRBJ2-7): DVKVTQSSRYLVKRTGEKVFLECVQDMDHENMFWYRQDPGLGLRLIYFSYDVKMKEKGDIPEGYSVSREKKERFSLILESASTNQTSMYLCASSSPLAGGRYEQYFGPGTRLTVT.

V gene TRBV5-6 combines with J gene TRBJ1-2; D is unresolved. Germline loops: CDR1 SGHDT, CDR2 YYEEEE. V gave up 2 bases and J gave up 2 bases, with 16 bases separating them. The CDR3 length is 16 residues. Written as DNA, the CDR3 is TGTGCCAGCAGCTTCTCCGGGGTCCTTACCAACTATGGCTACACCTTC. It encodes CASSFSGVLTNYGYTF.

The chain couples TRBV5-8 to TRBJ1-6, with TRBD1 matching over 9 bases. CDR1 and CDR2 (germline): SGHTS, YDEGEE. V shed 1 base, J shed 7 bases, and the junction held 12 bases outside the gene matches. The CDR3 covers 18 residues. The CDR3 DNA sequence: TGTGCCAGCAGCTTGTCGACGACAGGGGGGGGATGGAATTCACCCCTCCACTTT. The encoded protein is CASSLSTTGGGWNSPLHF.

This chain links TRBV2 with TRBJ2-2; perhaps TRBD2 as D (5 bases). CDR1 is SNHLY and CDR2 is FYNNEI in the germline V gene. The V gene lost 7 bases and the J gene lost 1 base, with 7 bases spanning the gap. The CDR3 is made up of 13 amino acids. CDR3 protein: CASTRENTGELFF. The CDR3 DNA follows: TGTGCCAGCACTCGGGAGAACACCGGGGAGCTGTTTTTT.

This clone was detected only once. This rearrangement joins TRBV6-1 to TRBJ2-7; the D gene is possibly TRBD1 (5 bases). Germline assignment: CDR1 MNHNS and CDR2 SASEGT. The CDR3 has 12 amino acids. V gave up 9 bases and J gave up 4 bases, with 13 bases separating them. The CDR3 DNA is TGTGCCAGTTCAGGGTTTGGGTACGAGCAGTACTTC. Residues: CASSGFGYEQYF.

The CDR3 DNA reads as TGTGCCAGCAGTGAAGTTTCAGGGTACACTGAAGCTTTCTTT. This encodes CASSEVSGYTEAFF. This chain links TRBV6-1 with TRBJ1-1, with D tentatively TRBD1 (5 bases). CDR3 length: 14 amino acids. Germline lookup yields CDR1 MNHNS and CDR2 SASEGT. Trimming removed 1 base at V and 3 bases at J, with 9 bases between.

This chain links TRBV5-1 with TRBJ2-3, with 15 nucleotides matching TRBD2. CDR3 length: 19 amino acids. J gave up 9 bases and V 0 bases, and 14 bases lay outside the gene matches. Germline CDR1 is SGHRS and CDR2 is YFSETQ. The CDR3 DNA follows: TGCGCCAGCAGCTTGGCCCTGATGTCGGGACTAGCGGGAGGAGGCACGCAGTATTTT. Translating it yields CASSLALMSGLAGGGTQYF.

The chain employs TRBV18 and TRBJ2-6, with a tentative D call TRBD1 (6 bases). This CDR3 region has 16 residues. V was pared by 1 base and J by 1 base, with 8 bases between. Germline-derived CDR1 and CDR2 are KGHSH and LQKENI. The DNA for the CDR3 is TGTGCCAGCTCACCACTACAGGGTTCTGGGGCCAACGTCCTGACTTTC. Residues: CASSPLQGSGANVLTF.

A remark on this clone: One junction end does not reproduce the germline sequence, and a read error may be involved. The CDR3 protein is CATSRDRGARRF. The DNA for the CDR3 is TGTGCCACCAGCAGAGATAGGGGCGCCCGCCGGTTC. The chain carries TRBV15 and TRBJ2-7; possible D gene TRBD1, 5 bases. The CDR3 contains 12 residues. Per germline, CDR1 LNHNV and CDR2 YYDKDF (reference sequence).

This chain joins TRBV7-2 and TRBJ2-2, with 7 bases lining up with TRBD1. Germline V gene sequence: CDR1 SGHTA, CDR2 FQGNSA. Trimming cost V 2 bases and J 5 bases; bases outside gene matches: 8. CDR3 length equals 16 residues. CDR3 in DNA: TGTGCCAGCAGCTTATTTGGGACAGCTACTACCGGGGAGCTGTTTTTT. Translated, it gives CASSLFGTATTGELFF.

The CDR3 DNA follows: TGTGCCAGCAGGGCGGCGGGAGGGCCGAGGAATGAGCAGTTCTTC. This encodes CASRAAGGPRNEQFF. The chain uses TRBV27 and TRBJ2-1; 9 bases fit TRBD2. Germline CDR1 and CDR2: MNHEY and SMNVEV (reference sequence). The CDR3 contains 15 residues. J gave up 7 bases and V 6 bases, and 10 bases lay outside the gene matches.

This clone was counted only a few times. This chain links TRBV6-5 with TRBJ2-7; 8 bases map to TRBD1. V was clipped by 1 base and J by 6 bases; unmatched bases: 5. The CDR3 consists of 14 residues. Germline V gives CDR1 MNHEY, CDR2 SVGAGI. CDR3 in DNA: TGTGCCAGCAGTTACTTTCCGGACAGGGCCGAGCAGTACTTC. This sequence encodes CASSYFPDRAEQYF.

The genes are TRBV7-9 and TRBJ2-7; 7 positions agree with TRBD2. Germline CDR1 is SEHNR and CDR2 is FQNEAQ (reference sequence). This CDR3 has 14 amino acids. V was clipped by 5 bases and J by 3 bases; unmatched bases: 7. The CDR3 DNA sequence: TGTGCCAGCAGCCAGCAGGGAGGGGACTACGAGCAGTACTTC. Amino acids: CASSQQGGDYEQYF.